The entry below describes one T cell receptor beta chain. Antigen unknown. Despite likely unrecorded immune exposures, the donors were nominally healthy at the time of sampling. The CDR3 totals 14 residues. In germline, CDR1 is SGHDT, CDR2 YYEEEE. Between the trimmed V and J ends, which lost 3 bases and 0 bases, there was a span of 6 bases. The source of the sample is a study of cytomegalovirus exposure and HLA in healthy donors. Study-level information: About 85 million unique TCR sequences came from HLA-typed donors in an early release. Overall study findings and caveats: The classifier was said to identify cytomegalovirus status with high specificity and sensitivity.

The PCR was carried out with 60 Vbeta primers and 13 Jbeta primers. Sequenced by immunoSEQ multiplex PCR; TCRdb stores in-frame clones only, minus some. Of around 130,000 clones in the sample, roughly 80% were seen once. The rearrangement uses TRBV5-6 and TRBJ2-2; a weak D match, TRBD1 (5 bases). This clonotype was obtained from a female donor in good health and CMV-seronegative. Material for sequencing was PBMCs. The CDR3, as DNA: TGTGCCAGCAGCTGGGGCGCGAACACCGGGGAGCTGTTTTTT. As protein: CASSWGANTGELFF.